The 19 T cell receptor beta chains below come from one sample, sequenced in a study of blood T cell repertoires in COVID-19. Produced via immunoSEQ multiplex PCR; TCRdb's table is partial and in-frame only. The data hold approximately 100,000 clones, with 88% observed a single time. The sequenced material came from peripheral blood. The receptor source for this set is a human donor in a cohort sampled during active COVID-19.

The V and J genes are TRBV5-1 and TRBJ1-1; D is possibly TRBD1 (6 bases). The CDR3 runs 15 residues. V was shortened by 0 bases and J by 1 base, with 10 bases between the two germline ends. The V gene's germline CDR1 is SGHRS and CDR2 YFSETQ. The CDR3, as DNA: TGCGCCAGCAGCTTGGAGCTGACAGGGAACACTGAAGCTTTCTTT. Encoded protein: CASSLELTGNTEAFF.

The chain carries TRBV5-6 and TRBJ1-2, with no clear D. The CDR3 contains 14 residues. The ends were cut back, 0 bases at V and 1 base at J, with 7 bases in the middle. The germline CDR1 and CDR2 sequences are SGHDT and YYEEEE. The CDR3 coding sequence is TGTGCCAGCAGCTTGGTTCTAGTTAACTATGGCTACACCTTC. Its translation: CASSLVLVNYGYTF.

The J gene is TRBJ2-7, the V gene TRBV9; a weak D match, TRBD1 (6 bases). V lost 4 bases to trimming and J lost 6 bases, with 23 bases between them. The CDR3 contains 16 residues. Germline V CDR1 and CDR2: SGDLS, YYNGEE. CDR3 sequence reads: CASSFRDTRSRGEQYF. The CDR3 region has the DNA TGTGCCAGCAGCTTCCGGGACACCCGTTCGAGGGGCGAGCAGTACTTC. The full variable domain, its missing parts supplied by reference TRBV9 and TRBJ2-7, is DSGVTQTPKHLITATGQRVTLRCSPRSGDLSVYWYQQSLDQGLQFLIQYYNGEERAKGNILERFSAQQFPDLHSELNLSSLELGDSALYFCASSFRDTRSRGEQYFGPGTRLTVT.

This clone was counted a few times. This chain uses TRBV7-9 with TRBJ1-2; D might be TRBD1 (5 bases). Trimming cost V 1 base and J 2 bases, with 5 bases left between them. The germline V gene encodes CDR1 SEHNR and CDR2 FQNEAQ (reference sequence). There are 13 residues in the CDR3. The CDR3 protein is CASSLEGNYGYTF. In DNA, the CDR3 is TGTGCCAGCAGCTTAGAGGGGAACTATGGCTACACCTTC.

The chain links TRBV24-1 to TRBJ1-2; maybe TRBD1 (5 bases). This CDR3 region has 14 residues. Germline CDR1 is KGHDR and CDR2 is SFDVKD. Trimming took 2 bases from V and 0 from J, leaving 6 bases between them. The CDR3 protein is CATSDSTANYGYTF. CDR3 sequence (DNA): TGTGCCACCAGTGATTCGACAGCTAACTATGGCTACACCTTC.

The chain is built from TRBV28 and TRBJ2-6; no firm D call. This CDR3 has 22 amino acids. Trimming stripped 3 bases from V and 0 bases from J, with 27 bases between. In germline, CDR1 is MDHEN, CDR2 SYDVKM. The CDR3 DNA is TGTGCCAGCAGTTTGGCCCCGGGTCTTGGTTACTTGACCAGCTCTGGGGCCAACGTCCTGACTTTC. Translated: CASSLAPGLGYLTSSGANVLTF.

J is TRBJ1-2 and V is TRBV12-3 or TRBV12-4; D is uncertain. The V end lost 1 base, the J end lost 4 bases, and 7 bases lay between the germline ends. The CDR3 spans 13 residues. The CDR3 here is CASSLGRLYGYTF. For the CDR3, the DNA is TGTGCCAGCAGTTTAGGGCGGCTCTATGGCTACACCTTC.

The V gene is TRBV7-8, the J gene TRBJ1-5; 9 bases are a match to TRBD1. Germline assignment: CDR1 SGHVS and CDR2 FQNEAQ. The ends lost 5 bases at V and 7 bases at J; junction bases unmatched: 12. The CDR3 totals 16 residues. The CDR3 is CASSPHRDRVSQPQHF. For the CDR3, the DNA is TGTGCCAGCAGCCCCCACCGGGACAGGGTGTCGCAGCCCCAGCATTTT.

This rearrangement joins TRBV12-5 to TRBJ1-1; maybe TRBD1 (6 bases). The length of the CDR3 is 16 residues. Germline CDR1 is LGHNT and CDR2 is FRNRAP. V lost 1 base to trimming and J lost 2 bases, with 14 bases between them. In DNA form, the CDR3 reads TGTGCTAGTGGTTTGGCCCCGACAGGTGGTAACACTGAAGCTTTCTTT. This translates into CASGLAPTGGNTEAFF.

This clone occurred once. The chain carries TRBV7-2 and TRBJ2-4; D is perhaps TRBD2 (6 bases). Germline loops: CDR1 SGHTA, CDR2 FQGNSA. The CDR3 loop spans 15 amino acids. V was cut by 5 bases and J by 9 bases, with 20 bases left in between. The CDR3 reads CASSLGTPGGTIQYF. The CDR3 nucleotides read TGTGCCAGCAGCCTCGGGACCCCCGGGGGAACCATTCAGTACTTC. Based on the CDR3 plus reference TRBV7-2 and TRBJ2-4, the full variable domain is GAGVSQSPSNKVTEKGKDVELRCDPISGHTALYWYRQSLGQGLEFLIYFQGNSAPDKSGLPSDRFSAERTGGSVSTLTIQRTQQEDSAVYLCASSLGTPGGTIQYFGAGTRLSVL.

The V call is TRBV19, the J call TRBJ2-1, with TRBD1 matching 9 bases. Germline CDR1 LNHDA, CDR2 SQIVND (reference sequence). Trimming cost V 5 bases and J 0 bases; bases outside gene matches: 5. The CDR3 spans 16 residues. The CDR3 loop reads CASSVQGATSYNEQFF. DNA for the CDR3: TGTGCCAGTAGTGTACAGGGGGCTACCTCCTACAATGAGCAGTTCTTC.

V gene TRBV6-2 or TRBV6-3 combines with J gene TRBJ2-1; TRBD1 matches at 8 bases. Trimming took 5 bases from V and 6 from J; bases not matched to a gene: 12. CDR3 length equals 16 residues. The germline CDR1 and CDR2 sequences are MNHEY and SVGEGT. In DNA, the CDR3 is TGTGCCAGCAGTCCGGATAGGGTGGACAGGGTCAATGAGCAGTTCTTC. It translates to CASSPDRVDRVNEQFF.

The CDR3 is CASSQVYGDFGYEQYF. For the CDR3, the DNA is TGTGCCAGCAGCCAAGTTTATGGGGACTTCGGCTACGAGCAGTACTTC. The chain employs TRBV4-2 and TRBJ2-7; TRBD2 might be the D (6 bases). The length of the CDR3 is 16 residues. The germline CDR1 and CDR2 sequences are LGHNA and YNFKEQ. The V and J ends lost 1 base and 3 bases respectively, with 16 bases between them.

The V call is TRBV27, the J call TRBJ1-1, with a possible D match to TRBD1 (5 bases). The germline V and J ends were trimmed by 0 bases and 0 bases, with 20 bases remaining between them. Germline values: CDR1 MNHEY, CDR2 SMNVEV (reference sequence). The CDR3 extends over 19 amino acids. The DNA of the CDR3 is TGTGCCAGCAGTTTATCCCTGGTCTCTACAGGAACCGTGAACACTGAAGCTTTCTTT. Translating it yields CASSLSLVSTGTVNTEAFF.

This clone has only one observation. The chain recombines TRBV30 with TRBJ1-4; possibly TRBD1 for D (5 bases). V was cut by 5 bases and J by 2 bases, with 9 bases left in between. The CDR3 runs 13 residues. In germline, CDR1 is GTSNPN, CDR2 SVGIG (reference sequence). As DNA, the CDR3 is TGTGCCTGGGCCAGGGTCACTAATGAAAAACTGTTTTTT. Translating gives CAWARVTNEKLFF.

The rearrangement links TRBV6-5 to TRBJ1-4; D possibly corresponds to TRBD1 (6 bases). Germline V lookup: CDR1 MNHEY, CDR2 SVGAGI. V gave up 0 bases and J gave up 8 bases, with 13 bases separating them. This CDR3 is built from 15 residues. In DNA, the CDR3 is TGTGCCAGCAGTTACTCCGGGACACGAAGCGAAAAACTGTTTTTT. Encoded protein: CASSYSGTRSEKLFF.

This clone was counted only a few times. The chain carries TRBV4-2 and TRBJ1-4, with unresolved D. V lost 2 bases to trimming and J lost 5 bases, with 18 bases between them. Germline V CDR1 and CDR2: LGHNA, YNFKEQ. The CDR3 runs 17 residues. Here the CDR3 reads CASSQQTSWQKNEKLFF. The CDR3 DNA reads as TGTGCCAGCAGCCAACAGACTTCATGGCAAAAAAATGAAAAACTGTTTTTT.

This chain joins TRBV3-1 (or the pseudogene TRBV3-2) and TRBJ1-6; maybe TRBD1 (5 bases). V was cut by 5 bases and J by 4 bases, with 9 bases left in between. Germline-derived CDR1 and CDR2 are LGHDT and YNNKEL (reference sequence). There are 14 residues in the CDR3. The CDR3 DNA follows: TGTGCCAGCAGCTCGACAGTTTATAATTCACCCCTCCACTTT. Residues: CASSSTVYNSPLHF.

The chain couples TRBV19 to TRBJ2-2; D gene ambiguous. This CDR3 region has 15 residues. Germline V gene data show CDR1 as LNHDA and CDR2 as SQIVND (reference sequence). Between the trimmed V and J ends, which lost 5 bases and 7 bases, there was a span of 17 bases. The CDR3 here is CASSPGNRYGGELFF. CDR3 nucleotide sequence: TGTGCCAGTAGTCCGGGTAATAGATATGGCGGGGAGCTGTTTTTT.